What follows are 2 T cell receptor beta chains derived from one specimen sequenced in a study of blood T cell repertoires in COVID-19 (dated by TCRdb to 2018 to 2020). Receptors were amplified or captured by the immunoSEQ multiplex PCR assay. This immuneACCESS table, as held by TCRdb, lists in-frame sequences with V and J called but not all clones. Of the missing ones, under half trace to an unresolved V gene in checked studies; the others have no known cause. The sample table shows approximately 84,000 clones, and roughly 79% are seen once. The ten largest clones represent roughly 15% of the sample. Material for sequencing was peripheral blood. The receptor source for this set is a human donor in a cohort sampled during active COVID-19.

The chain joins TRBV7-9 to TRBJ2-3, with 14 bases fitting TRBD2. J gave up 3 bases and V 5 bases, and 7 bases lay outside the gene matches. CDR1 is SEHNR, CDR2 FQNEAQ, per germline (reference sequence). CDR3 length equals 17 residues. The CDR3 DNA reads TGTGCCAGCAGCCCGGGACTAGCGGGGGCTCGGACAGATACGCAGTATTTT. Translation: CASSPGLAGARTDTQYF. Full variable domain (outside the CDR3, taken from reference TRBV7-9 and TRBJ2-3): DTGVSQNPRHKITKRGQNVTFRCDPISEHNRLYWYRQTLGQGPEFLTYFQNEAQLEKSRLLSDRFSAERPKGSFSTLEIQRTEQGDSAMYLCASSPGLAGARTDTQYFGPGTRLTVL.

This clone was recorded only once. V is TRBV2 and J is TRBJ1-2; D gene ambiguous. Per germline, CDR1 SNHLY and CDR2 FYNNEI. The CDR3 spans 11 residues. Trimming cost V 6 bases and J 3 bases, with 5 bases left between them. The CDR3 here is CASSPDYGYTF. CDR3 DNA sequence: TGTGCCAGCAGCCCCGACTATGGCTACACCTTC.